Listed below are T cell receptor beta chains from one sample, sequenced in a study of blood T cell repertoires in COVID-19. Libraries were prepared by immunoSEQ multiplex PCR; TCRdb keeps only in-frame clonotypes and omits some of them. The sample records 450,000 or so clones, around 90% being singletons. Sequences were obtained from PBMCs or T cells enriched from blood (not recorded which). All receptors come from a man between 18 and 29 years old who had recovered from COVID-19. Each CDR3 is given with its conserved first and last residue. Fields, in order: clone size, D gene, J gene, V gene, CDR3 protein, CDR3 DNA. The D gene is left open where the match is weak. Where a row states a size, it is once, few, many or the class of an expanded clone; other rows omit it.

clone_size: .
d_call: TRBD1
j_call: TRBJ1-1
v_call: TRBV6-5
cdr3_aa: CASSRDSGNTEAFF
cdr3_nt: TGTGCCAGCAGTCGGGACAGCGGAAACACTGAAGCTTTCTTT

clone_size: .
d_call: .
j_call: TRBJ1-4
v_call: TRBV28
cdr3_aa: CASSQGTTGEKLFF
cdr3_nt: TGTGCCAGCAGTCAAGGGACAACTGGGGAAAAACTGTTTTTT

clone_size: .
d_call: .
j_call: TRBJ1-2
v_call: TRBV2
cdr3_aa: CASRLMRQERTEYGYTF
cdr3_nt: TGTGCCAGTCGTTTGATGAGACAGGAAAGAACAGAATATGGCTACACCTTC

clone_size: .
d_call: TRBD2
j_call: TRBJ2-5
v_call: TRBV15
cdr3_aa: CATSRDLAGKKTQYF
cdr3_nt: TGTGCCACCAGCAGAGACCTAGCGGGTAAAAAGACCCAGTACTTC

clone_size: .
d_call: .
j_call: TRBJ1-1
v_call: TRBV28
cdr3_aa: CASSDPQAKLWAFF
cdr3_nt: TGTGCCAGCAGTGATCCCCAGGCCAAGCTGTGGGCTTTCTTT

clone_size: .
d_call: TRBD1
j_call: TRBJ2-1
v_call: TRBV2
cdr3_aa: CASSGQGAWNEQFF
cdr3_nt: TGTGCCAGCAGTGGACAGGGGGCTTGGAATGAGCAGTTCTTC

clone_size: .
d_call: TRBD1
j_call: TRBJ1-2
v_call: TRBV5-1
cdr3_aa: CASSLDVTGNGYTF
cdr3_nt: TGCGCCAGCAGCTTGGATGTGACAGGGAATGGCTACACCTTC

clone_size: .
d_call: .
j_call: TRBJ2-1
v_call: TRBV7-8
cdr3_aa: CASSLGLGGGYNEQFF
cdr3_nt: TGTGCCAGCAGCTTAGGCCTAGGTGGCGGTTACAATGAGCAGTTCTTC

clone_size: .
d_call: .
j_call: TRBJ2-7
v_call: TRBV3-1/TRBV3-2
cdr3_aa: CASSRLGGGTYEQYF
cdr3_nt: TGTGCCAGCAGCCGGCTCGGCGGGGGCACCTACGAGCAGTACTTC

clone_size: .
d_call: .
j_call: TRBJ2-5
v_call: TRBV5-1
cdr3_aa: CASSPLHGSGETQYF
cdr3_nt: TGCGCCAGCAGCCCTTTACATGGCTCGGGGGAGACCCAGTACTTC

clone_size: .
d_call: .
j_call: TRBJ2-1
v_call: TRBV5-1
cdr3_aa: CASSLSAQTNEQFF
cdr3_nt: TGCGCCAGCAGCCTATCAGCGCAAACCAATGAGCAGTTCTTC

clone_size: .
d_call: .
j_call: TRBJ2-3
v_call: TRBV5-5
cdr3_aa: CASSFRWGDSKDTQYF
cdr3_nt: TGTGCCAGCAGCTTTCGTTGGGGGGACAGTAAAGATACGCAGTATTTT

clone_size: .
d_call: TRBD1
j_call: TRBJ2-7
v_call: TRBV2
cdr3_aa: CASSEARGQGANEQYF
cdr3_nt: TGTGCCAGCAGTGAAGCGCGTGGCCAGGGGGCGAATGAGCAGTACTTC

clone_size: .
d_call: .
j_call: TRBJ2-1
v_call: TRBV10-3
cdr3_aa: CAISKLPAGGTNEQFF
cdr3_nt: TGTGCCATCTCTAAGCTCCCAGCGGGCGGAACCAATGAGCAGTTCTTC

clone_size: .
d_call: TRBD1
j_call: TRBJ1-2
v_call: TRBV3-1/TRBV3-2
cdr3_aa: CASSRQRTGGPIYGYTF
cdr3_nt: TGTGCCAGCAGCCGACAACGGACAGGGGGCCCCATCTATGGCTACACCTTC

clone_size: .
d_call: .
j_call: TRBJ2-1
v_call: TRBV9
cdr3_aa: CASSESGRYNEQFF
cdr3_nt: TGTGCCAGCAGTGAGTCGGGTCGCTACAATGAGCAGTTCTTC

clone_size: .
d_call: .
j_call: TRBJ2-1
v_call: TRBV10-3
cdr3_aa: CAISESSGDRFF
cdr3_nt: TGTGCCATCAGTGAGTCGTCCGGAGATAGGTTCTTC

clone_size: .
d_call: .
j_call: TRBJ2-7
v_call: TRBV14
cdr3_aa: CASSQAPRSGQQYF
cdr3_nt: TGTGCCAGCAGCCAAGCTCCCCGATCTGGCCAGCAGTACTTC

clone_size: .
d_call: .
j_call: TRBJ2-7
v_call: TRBV11-2
cdr3_aa: CASSLSGSYEQYF
cdr3_nt: TGTGCCAGCAGCTTATCAGGAAGCTACGAGCAGTACTTC

clone_size: .
d_call: TRBD1
j_call: TRBJ2-1
v_call: TRBV5-4
cdr3_aa: CASSPYRGSYNEQFF
cdr3_nt: TGTGCCAGCAGCCCCTACAGGGGTTCCTACAATGAGCAGTTCTTC

clone_size: .
d_call: TRBD1
j_call: TRBJ1-6
v_call: TRBV9
cdr3_aa: CASSVTGGNSPLHF
cdr3_nt: TGTGCCAGCAGCGTTACAGGGGGTAATTCACCCCTCCACTTT

clone_size: .
d_call: .
j_call: TRBJ1-2
v_call: TRBV2
cdr3_aa: CASALKGTSGGYTF
cdr3_nt: TGTGCCAGCGCCTTAAAAGGAACCAGCGGCGGCTACACCTTC

clone_size: .
d_call: TRBD1
j_call: TRBJ1-1
v_call: TRBV6-6
cdr3_aa: CASSYTQGTGEAFF
cdr3_nt: TGTGCCAGCAGTTACACACAGGGGACGGGTGAAGCTTTCTTT

clone_size: once
d_call: .
j_call: TRBJ2-3
v_call: TRBV9
cdr3_aa: CASSPAGGGDTQYF
cdr3_nt: TGTGCCAGCAGCCCCGCCGGGGGTGGAGATACGCAGTATTTT

clone_size: .
d_call: .
j_call: TRBJ2-3
v_call: TRBV28
cdr3_aa: CASSLPLLASTDTQYF
cdr3_nt: TGTGCCAGCAGTTTACCCCTCCTAGCGTCTACAGATACGCAGTATTTT

clone_size: .
d_call: TRBD1
j_call: TRBJ1-2
v_call: TRBV29-1
cdr3_aa: CSVEGNGQGALDYGYTF
cdr3_nt: TGCAGCGTTGAGGGGAACGGACAGGGGGCACTGGACTATGGCTACACCTTC

clone_size: .
d_call: .
j_call: TRBJ1-5
v_call: TRBV13
cdr3_aa: CASSLGQGLQSAQHF
cdr3_nt: TGTGCCAGCAGCTTAGGACAGGGCTTGCAATCAGCCCAGCATTTT

clone_size: .
d_call: TRBD1
j_call: TRBJ1-2
v_call: TRBV4-1
cdr3_aa: CASSQLTGGYYGYTF
cdr3_nt: TGCGCCAGCAGCCAACTCACAGGGGGCTACTATGGCTACACCTTC

clone_size: few
d_call: .
j_call: TRBJ1-1
v_call: TRBV5-1
cdr3_aa: CASSSTSTEAFF
cdr3_nt: TGCGCCAGCAGCTCGACTAGTACTGAAGCTTTCTTT

clone_size: .
d_call: .
j_call: TRBJ1-5
v_call: TRBV6-1
cdr3_aa: CASSERSQGNQPQHF
cdr3_nt: TGTGCCAGCAGTGAACGCAGTCAAGGCAATCAGCCCCAGCATTTT

clone_size: .
d_call: .
j_call: TRBJ1-1
v_call: TRBV3-1/TRBV3-2
cdr3_aa: CASSQDDKSEAFF
cdr3_nt: TGTGCCAGCAGCCAAGACGACAAATCTGAAGCTTTCTTT

clone_size: .
d_call: .
j_call: TRBJ1-2
v_call: TRBV18
cdr3_aa: CASSPDNSNYGYTF
cdr3_nt: TGTGCCAGCTCACCAGATAACAGTAACTATGGCTACACCTTC

clone_size: .
d_call: TRBD2
j_call: TRBJ2-2
v_call: TRBV7-9
cdr3_aa: CASSPYFGSAGEPGELFF
cdr3_nt: TGTGCCAGCAGCCCCTACTTTGGGTCAGCGGGAGAACCCGGGGAGCTGTTTTTT

clone_size: .
d_call: TRBD2
j_call: TRBJ2-1
v_call: TRBV11-2
cdr3_aa: CASSLDVAGGTNEQFF
cdr3_nt: TGTGCCAGCAGCTTAGATGTAGCGGGAGGGACCAATGAGCAGTTCTTC

clone_size: .
d_call: .
j_call: TRBJ1-2
v_call: TRBV3-1/TRBV3-2
cdr3_aa: CASSQDRGLVGYGYTF
cdr3_nt: TGTGCCAGCAGCCAAGATCGAGGGTTGGTCGGCTATGGCTACACCTTC

clone_size: .
d_call: TRBD1
j_call: TRBJ2-7
v_call: TRBV4-1
cdr3_aa: CASSQRQGPYEQYF
cdr3_nt: TGCGCCAGCAGCCAGAGACAGGGACCCTACGAGCAGTACTTC

clone_size: .
d_call: TRBD1
j_call: TRBJ1-6
v_call: TRBV5-1
cdr3_aa: CASSLGAGGASPLHF
cdr3_nt: TGCGCCAGCAGCTTGGGGGCAGGGGGCGCTTCACCCCTCCACTTT

clone_size: .
d_call: .
j_call: TRBJ2-7
v_call: TRBV5-1
cdr3_aa: CASSPTGGMGLGEQYF
cdr3_nt: TGCGCCAGCAGCCCCACCGGAGGGATGGGTCTAGGGGAGCAGTACTTC

clone_size: .
d_call: .
j_call: TRBJ2-2
v_call: TRBV24-1
cdr3_aa: CATSSPSALDRSTGELFF
cdr3_nt: TGTGCCACCAGTTCCCCCTCAGCTTTAGACAGGTCCACCGGGGAGCTGTTTTTT

clone_size: once
d_call: TRBD2
j_call: TRBJ2-1
v_call: TRBV3-1/TRBV3-2
cdr3_aa: CASSPLAGAYNEQFF
cdr3_nt: TGTGCCAGCAGCCCATTAGCGGGAGCCTACAATGAGCAGTTCTTC

clone_size: .
d_call: .
j_call: TRBJ1-3
v_call: TRBV10-3
cdr3_aa: CAIGDGPSGNTIYF
cdr3_nt: TGTGCCATCGGAGACGGCCCGAGTGGAAACACCATATATTTT

clone_size: .
d_call: TRBD2
j_call: TRBJ2-7
v_call: TRBV19
cdr3_aa: CASSRELAGNSYEQYF
cdr3_nt: TGTGCCAGTAGTAGGGAACTAGCGGGTAACTCCTACGAGCAGTACTTC

clone_size: .
d_call: .
j_call: TRBJ1-3
v_call: TRBV7-9
cdr3_aa: CASSETGGNTIYF
cdr3_nt: TGTGCCAGCTCCGAAACCGGGGGGAACACCATATATTTT

clone_size: .
d_call: .
j_call: TRBJ1-3
v_call: TRBV5-1
cdr3_aa: CASSLDSWTDSGNTIYF
cdr3_nt: TGCGCCAGCAGCTTGGATTCATGGACAGACTCTGGAAACACCATATATTTT

clone_size: .
d_call: .
j_call: TRBJ2-7
v_call: TRBV28
cdr3_aa: CATMGSSYEQYF
cdr3_nt: TGTGCCACGATGGGCAGCTCCTACGAGCAGTACTTC

clone_size: .
d_call: .
j_call: TRBJ2-1
v_call: TRBV5-1
cdr3_aa: CASSFEGVEQFF
cdr3_nt: TGCGCCAGCTCCTTCGAAGGGGTGGAGCAGTTCTTC

clone_size: .
d_call: TRBD1
j_call: TRBJ2-1
v_call: TRBV11-3
cdr3_aa: CASSSRDRAVVQFF
cdr3_nt: TGTGCCAGCAGCTCCCGAGACAGGGCGGTGGTGCAGTTCTTC

clone_size: .
d_call: .
j_call: TRBJ1-1
v_call: TRBV9
cdr3_aa: CASSPRTTAANTEAFF
cdr3_nt: TGTGCCAGCAGCCCGCGCACGACTGCCGCGAACACTGAAGCTTTCTTT

clone_size: .
d_call: .
j_call: TRBJ2-1
v_call: TRBV19
cdr3_aa: CASSSEISSYNEQFF
cdr3_nt: TGTGCCAGTAGTAGCGAGATAAGCTCCTACAATGAGCAGTTCTTC

clone_size: once
d_call: .
j_call: TRBJ1-1
v_call: TRBV5-1
cdr3_aa: CASSFGRRPLHMNTEAFF
cdr3_nt: TGCGCCAGCAGCTTCGGCAGGCGCCCGCTCCATATGAACACTGAAGCTTTCTTT

clone_size: .
d_call: TRBD2
j_call: TRBJ2-2
v_call: TRBV5-4
cdr3_aa: CASSPTSVGTGELFF
cdr3_nt: TGTGCCAGCAGCCCGACTAGCGTTGGCACCGGGGAGCTGTTTTTT

clone_size: .
d_call: .
j_call: TRBJ1-2
v_call: TRBV29-1
cdr3_aa: CSVPDEVNGYTF
cdr3_nt: TGCAGCGTCCCTGACGAGGTGAATGGCTACACCTTC

clone_size: .
d_call: .
j_call: TRBJ1-5
v_call: TRBV15
cdr3_aa: CATSRDRLNQPQHF
cdr3_nt: TGTGCCACCAGCAGAGACAGGTTAAATCAGCCCCAGCATTTT

clone_size: few
d_call: .
j_call: TRBJ1-2
v_call: TRBV25-1
cdr3_aa: CASSELRAGYTF
cdr3_nt: TGTGCCAGCAGTGAACTGAGGGCTGGCTACACCTTC

clone_size: .
d_call: .
j_call: TRBJ2-1
v_call: TRBV24-1
cdr3_aa: CATSDSGIPALGQFF
cdr3_nt: TGTGCCACCAGTGATTCCGGGATCCCCGCGCTGGGGCAGTTCTTC

clone_size: .
d_call: .
j_call: TRBJ2-3
v_call: TRBV5-4
cdr3_aa: CASSYRVGTDTQYF
cdr3_nt: TGTGCCAGCAGCTACAGGGTGGGCACAGATACGCAGTATTTT

clone_size: .
d_call: TRBD2
j_call: TRBJ2-7
v_call: TRBV5-3
cdr3_aa: CARSLGLAGGPALPYEQYF
cdr3_nt: TGTGCCAGAAGCTTGGGACTAGCGGGAGGGCCGGCCCTCCCCTACGAGCAGTACTTC

clone_size: .
d_call: TRBD1
j_call: TRBJ1-1
v_call: TRBV20-1
cdr3_aa: CSADRGTEAFF
cdr3_nt: TGCAGTGCTGACAGGGGCACTGAAGCTTTCTTT